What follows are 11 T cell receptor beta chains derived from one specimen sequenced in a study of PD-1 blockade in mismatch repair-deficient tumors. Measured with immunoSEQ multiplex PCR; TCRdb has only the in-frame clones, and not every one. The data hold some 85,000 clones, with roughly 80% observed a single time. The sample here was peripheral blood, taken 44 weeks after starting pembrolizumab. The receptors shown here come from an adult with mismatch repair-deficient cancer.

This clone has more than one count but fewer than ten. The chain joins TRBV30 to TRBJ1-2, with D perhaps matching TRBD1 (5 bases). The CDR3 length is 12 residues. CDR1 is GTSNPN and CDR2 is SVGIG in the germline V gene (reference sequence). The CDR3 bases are TGTGCTACCGGGACCACCTTATGGGACTACACCTTC. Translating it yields CATGTTLWDYTF.

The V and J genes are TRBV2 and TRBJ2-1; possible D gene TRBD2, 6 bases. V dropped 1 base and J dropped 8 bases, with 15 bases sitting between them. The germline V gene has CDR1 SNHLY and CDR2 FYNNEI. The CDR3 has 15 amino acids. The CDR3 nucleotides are TGTGCCAGCAGTGAAGGGGTCGGAGCGGGCTATGAGCAGTTCTTC. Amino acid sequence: CASSEGVGAGYEQFF.

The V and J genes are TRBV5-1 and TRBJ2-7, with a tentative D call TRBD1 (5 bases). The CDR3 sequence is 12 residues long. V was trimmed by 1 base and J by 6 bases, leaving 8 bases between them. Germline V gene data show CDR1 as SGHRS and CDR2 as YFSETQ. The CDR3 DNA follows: TGCGCCAGCAGCTTGCAAGGGGCCGAGCAGTACTTC. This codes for CASSLQGAEQYF.

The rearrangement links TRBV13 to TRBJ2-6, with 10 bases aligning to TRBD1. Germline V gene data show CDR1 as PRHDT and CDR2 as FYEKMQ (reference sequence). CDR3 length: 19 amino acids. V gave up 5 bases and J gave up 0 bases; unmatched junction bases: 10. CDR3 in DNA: TGTGCCAGCAGCCCCCCCCCGGGACAGGGGAGCTCTGGGGCCAACGTCCTGACTTTC. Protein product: CASSPPPGQGSSGANVLTF.

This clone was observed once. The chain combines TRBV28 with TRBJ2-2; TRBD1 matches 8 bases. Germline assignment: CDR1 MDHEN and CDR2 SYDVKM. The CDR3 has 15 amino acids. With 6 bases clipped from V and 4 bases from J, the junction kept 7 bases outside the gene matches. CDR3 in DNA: TGTGCCAGCAGCCAGGGGGCCCCCTTCACCGGGGAGCTGTTTTTT. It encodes CASSQGAPFTGELFF.

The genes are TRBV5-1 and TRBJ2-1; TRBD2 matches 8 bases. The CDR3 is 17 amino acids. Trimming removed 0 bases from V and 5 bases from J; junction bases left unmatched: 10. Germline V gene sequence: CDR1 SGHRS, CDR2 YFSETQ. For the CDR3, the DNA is TGCGCCAGCAGCTTGGTTACGACAGCGGGAGTCCACAATGAGCAGTTCTTC. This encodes CASSLVTTAGVHNEQFF.

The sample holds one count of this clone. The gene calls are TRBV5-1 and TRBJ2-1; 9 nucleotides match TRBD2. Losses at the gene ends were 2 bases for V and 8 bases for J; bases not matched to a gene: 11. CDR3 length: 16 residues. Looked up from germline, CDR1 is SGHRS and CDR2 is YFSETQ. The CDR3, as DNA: TGCGCCAGCAGCTTCTCGGCGGGAGGGATTACAGATGAGCAGTTCTTC. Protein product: CASSFSAGGITDEQFF.

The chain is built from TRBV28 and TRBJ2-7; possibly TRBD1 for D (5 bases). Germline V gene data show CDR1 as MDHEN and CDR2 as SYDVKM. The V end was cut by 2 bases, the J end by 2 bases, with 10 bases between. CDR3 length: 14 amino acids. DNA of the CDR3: TGTGCCAGCAGTTTACCCACAGGAACCTACGAGCAGTACTTC. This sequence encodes CASSLPTGTYEQYF.

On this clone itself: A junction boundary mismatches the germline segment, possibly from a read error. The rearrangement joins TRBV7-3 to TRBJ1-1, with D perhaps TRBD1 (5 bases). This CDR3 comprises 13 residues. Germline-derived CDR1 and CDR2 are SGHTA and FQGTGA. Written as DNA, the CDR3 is TGTGCCAGCAGCCAAGGGGTGAAGACTGAAGCTTTCTTT. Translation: CASSQGVKTEAFF.

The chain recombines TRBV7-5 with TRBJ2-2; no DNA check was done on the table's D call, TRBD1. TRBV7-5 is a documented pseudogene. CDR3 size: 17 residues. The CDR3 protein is CASSLDSGTGGTGELFF. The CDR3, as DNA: TGTGCCAGCAGCTTAGACTCGGGGACAGGGGGTACCGGGGAGCTGTTTTTT.

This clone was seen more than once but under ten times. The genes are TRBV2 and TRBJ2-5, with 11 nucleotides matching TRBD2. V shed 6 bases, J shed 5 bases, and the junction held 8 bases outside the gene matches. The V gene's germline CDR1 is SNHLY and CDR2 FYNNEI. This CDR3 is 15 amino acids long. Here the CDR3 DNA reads TGTGCCAGCAGCGCTAGCGGGGGGCCGAGCGAGACCCAGTACTTC. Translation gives CASSASGGPSETQYF.